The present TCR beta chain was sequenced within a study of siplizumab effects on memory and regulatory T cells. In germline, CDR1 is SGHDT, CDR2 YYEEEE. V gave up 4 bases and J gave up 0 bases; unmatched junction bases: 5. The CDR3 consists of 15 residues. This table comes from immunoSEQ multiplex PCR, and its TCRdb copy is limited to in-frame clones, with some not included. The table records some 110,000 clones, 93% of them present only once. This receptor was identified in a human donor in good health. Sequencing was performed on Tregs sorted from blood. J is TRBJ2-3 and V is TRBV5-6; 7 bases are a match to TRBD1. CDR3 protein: CASSITGASTDTQYF. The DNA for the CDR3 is TGTGCCAGCAGCATCACAGGGGCGAGCACAGATACGCAGTATTTT.